This T cell receptor beta chain came from a study of regulatory T cells in long-lasting Graves disease. Germline V lookup: CDR1 LNHNV, CDR2 YYDKDF (reference sequence). There are 15 residues in the CDR3. V gave up 0 bases and J gave up 0 bases, with 8 bases separating them. The time point was: newly diagnosed GD, antithyroid drugs for less than 3 months. RNA isolated from PBMCs was used to make the TCR library. This clonotype was found many times. With iRepertoire HTBI primers and Arm-PCR of CDR3 regions, TCR beta libraries were built. MiXCR, run by TCRdb on the multiplex PCR reads, gives a single entry per CDR3 protein. The sample lists roughly 530,000 distinct CDR3 sequences; around 16% were seen once. The same sample was also studied in work on T cells in Graves' hyperthyroidism and ophthalmopathy.

The TCR sequence derives from a woman aged 40-65 years with Graves disease. This rearrangement joins TRBV15 to TRBJ1-2, with D unclear. Here the sequenced sample was peripheral blood mononuclear cells (PBMCs), taken at new diagnosis, from a patient treated with antithyroid drugs. CDR3 nucleotides: TGTGCCACCAGCAGAGATCGAGGCACTAACTATGGCTACACCTTC. It specifies CATSRDRGTNYGYTF.